The rows below give T cell receptor beta chains drawn from one sample of a study of cytomegalovirus exposure and HLA in healthy donors. Data came from immunoSEQ multiplex PCR; TCRdb stores just in-frame clones and leaves some out. Of about 150,000 clones in the sample, roughly 80% are singletons; the top ten hold 10% to 15%. Sequencing was performed on PBMCs. These receptors all stem from a man in his forties in good health and CMV-seropositive. Each CDR3 is given with its conserved first and last residue. A D gene is named only where the DNA matches it firmly. Some rows have no size entry. The others give once, few or many, or a class for an expanded clone.

abundance: NA
j_gene: TRBJ1-2
d_gene: TRBD1
v_gene: TRBV28
CDR3nt: TGTGCCAGCAGTTTACTAGGACAGGGGGCAGAGGGCTACACCTTC
CDR3aa: CASSLLGQGAEGYTF

abundance: NA
j_gene: TRBJ1-1
d_gene: NA
v_gene: TRBV4-1
CDR3nt: TGCGCCAGCAGCCAAGAACGGTACACTGAAGCTTTCTTT
CDR3aa: CASSQERYTEAFF

abundance: NA
j_gene: TRBJ2-3
d_gene: NA
v_gene: TRBV7-8
CDR3nt: TGTGCCAGCAGCTCTAGCACAGATACGCAGTATTTT
CDR3aa: CASSSSTDTQYF

abundance: few
j_gene: TRBJ2-7
d_gene: TRBD2
v_gene: TRBV7-6
CDR3nt: TGTGCCAGCAGACTACTAGCGGGAGACTACGAGCAGTACTTC
CDR3aa: CASRLLAGDYEQYF

abundance: few
j_gene: TRBJ2-1
d_gene: TRBD2
v_gene: TRBV5-1
CDR3nt: TGCGCCAGCAGCCTTCTAGCGGGAGAGGCTGAGCAGTTCTTC
CDR3aa: CASSLLAGEAEQFF

abundance: NA
j_gene: TRBJ1-6
d_gene: TRBD1
v_gene: TRBV19
CDR3nt: TGTGCCAGTAGTATCCGACACGGACAGGCCAGCTCCTATAATTCACCCCTCCACTTT
CDR3aa: CASSIRHGQASSYNSPLHF

abundance: NA
j_gene: TRBJ2-2
d_gene: NA
v_gene: TRBV9
CDR3nt: TGTGCCAGCAGCGCCTACGGGGAGCTGTTTTTT
CDR3aa: CASSAYGELFF

abundance: NA
j_gene: TRBJ2-1
d_gene: TRBD2
v_gene: TRBV29-1
CDR3nt: TGCAGCGTTCGCCGGGGACTAGCGGGATACAATGAGCAGTTCTTC
CDR3aa: CSVRRGLAGYNEQFF

abundance: few
j_gene: TRBJ1-5
d_gene: TRBD1
v_gene: TRBV4-1
CDR3nt: TGCGCCAGCAGCCAAGATTGGACAGGGAGGGGTCAGCCCCAGCATTTT
CDR3aa: CASSQDWTGRGQPQHF

abundance: NA
j_gene: TRBJ2-5
d_gene: TRBD1
v_gene: TRBV5-1
CDR3nt: TGCGCCAGCAGCTTACAGGGGATCCAAGAGACCCAGTACTTC
CDR3aa: CASSLQGIQETQYF

abundance: NA
j_gene: TRBJ2-7
d_gene: TRBD2
v_gene: TRBV5-1
CDR3nt: TGCGCCAGCAGCTTGGGTGGGACTAGCGGGAGTATCTACGAGCAGTACTTC
CDR3aa: CASSLGGTSGSIYEQYF

abundance: NA
j_gene: TRBJ2-5
d_gene: NA
v_gene: TRBV7-9
CDR3nt: TGTGCCTCGGGAGAGCGGGAGACCCAGTACTTC
CDR3aa: CASGERETQYF

abundance: NA
j_gene: TRBJ1-2
d_gene: TRBD1
v_gene: TRBV7-6
CDR3nt: TGTGCCAGCAGCCCGTTCCTGGACAGGGCGAACTATGGCTACACCTTC
CDR3aa: CASSPFLDRANYGYTF

abundance: NA
j_gene: TRBJ2-5
d_gene: NA
v_gene: TRBV29-1
CDR3nt: TGCAGCGTTGTACATTACCAAGAGACCCAGTACTTC
CDR3aa: CSVVHYQETQYF

abundance: NA
j_gene: TRBJ2-6
d_gene: NA
v_gene: TRBV6-5
CDR3nt: TGTGCCAGCACCGAGGCCGGGGCCAACGTCCTGACTTTC
CDR3aa: CASTEAGANVLTF

abundance: NA
j_gene: TRBJ1-1
d_gene: NA
v_gene: TRBV11-2
CDR3nt: TGTGCCAGCACAGGCCTCGGACACATGAACACTGAAGCTTTCTTT
CDR3aa: CASTGLGHMNTEAFF

abundance: NA
j_gene: TRBJ2-5
d_gene: TRBD2
v_gene: TRBV28
CDR3nt: TGTGCCAGCAGTTTAGGAGGGACTAGCTCGGAGACCCAGTACTTC
CDR3aa: CASSLGGTSSETQYF

abundance: NA
j_gene: TRBJ1-2
d_gene: NA
v_gene: TRBV5-6
CDR3nt: TGTGCCAGCTCGCCCCAGGGGCCCTATGGCTACACCTTC
CDR3aa: CASSPQGPYGYTF

abundance: NA
j_gene: TRBJ2-1
d_gene: NA
v_gene: TRBV5-1
CDR3nt: TGCGCCAGCACTTGGAGACAGAAGTCCAATGAGCAGTTCTTC
CDR3aa: CASTWRQKSNEQFF

abundance: NA
j_gene: TRBJ1-1
d_gene: NA
v_gene: TRBV7-2
CDR3nt: TGTGCCAGCAGTCTCCGTCGTAATCTGGCCACTGAAGCTTTCTTT
CDR3aa: CASSLRRNLATEAFF

abundance: NA
j_gene: TRBJ1-5
d_gene: NA
v_gene: TRBV29-1
CDR3nt: TGCAGCGTTGCCGGCCGGGGGGATCAGCCCCAGCATTTT
CDR3aa: CSVAGRGDQPQHF

abundance: NA
j_gene: TRBJ2-7
d_gene: NA
v_gene: TRBV9
CDR3nt: TGTGCCAGCAGCGCCCCTTTATCCTACGAGCAGTACTTC
CDR3aa: CASSAPLSYEQYF

abundance: NA
j_gene: TRBJ2-5
d_gene: NA
v_gene: TRBV9
CDR3nt: TGTGCCAGCAGCGCCCCTAGCGACCGGACCCAGTACTTC
CDR3aa: CASSAPSDRTQYF

abundance: few
j_gene: TRBJ2-1
d_gene: NA
v_gene: TRBV28
CDR3nt: TGTGCCAGCAGCCCCCCCTCCAATGAGCAGTTCTTC
CDR3aa: CASSPPSNEQFF

abundance: NA
j_gene: TRBJ2-4
d_gene: TRBD1
v_gene: TRBV28
CDR3nt: TGTGCCAGCAGGGACAGGGGGTCTGACATTCAGTACTTC
CDR3aa: CASRDRGSDIQYF

abundance: NA
j_gene: TRBJ2-7
d_gene: NA
v_gene: TRBV5-1
CDR3nt: TGCGCCAGCAGCATACAGGGTGGCGAGCAGTACTTC
CDR3aa: CASSIQGGEQYF

abundance: NA
j_gene: TRBJ2-1
d_gene: TRBD1
v_gene: TRBV5-1
CDR3nt: TGCGCCAGCACCGGGGACAGGGAGTCGAATGAGCAGTTCTTC
CDR3aa: CASTGDRESNEQFF

abundance: NA
j_gene: TRBJ1-5
d_gene: NA
v_gene: TRBV19
CDR3nt: TGTGCCAGTAGTCCCCAGGCAGGGGCTGGGCAGCCCCAGCATTTT
CDR3aa: CASSPQAGAGQPQHF

abundance: NA
j_gene: TRBJ2-2
d_gene: NA
v_gene: TRBV7-8
CDR3nt: TGTGCCACCCGAGACGCCTTGGGGGGAGGATCCGGGGAGCTGTTTTTT
CDR3aa: CATRDALGGGSGELFF

abundance: NA
j_gene: TRBJ2-7
d_gene: NA
v_gene: TRBV25-1
CDR3nt: TGTGCCAGCGCCCCCCCAGGGAACGAGCAGTACTTC
CDR3aa: CASAPPGNEQYF

abundance: NA
j_gene: TRBJ1-3
d_gene: NA
v_gene: TRBV18
CDR3nt: TGTGCCAGCTCACCATCGGCAGGGGCAGGAAACACCATATATTTT
CDR3aa: CASSPSAGAGNTIYF

abundance: few
j_gene: TRBJ1-1
d_gene: TRBD1
v_gene: TRBV7-9
CDR3nt: TGTGCCAGCAGCAGACAGGGTGGGACTGAAGCTTTCTTT
CDR3aa: CASSRQGGTEAFF

abundance: NA
j_gene: TRBJ2-1
d_gene: TRBD2
v_gene: TRBV10-2
CDR3nt: TGCGCCAGCAGCCCTATAGCGGGAGACGGGGGCAATGAGCAGTTCTTC
CDR3aa: CASSPIAGDGGNEQFF

abundance: NA
j_gene: TRBJ2-6
d_gene: NA
v_gene: TRBV5-1
CDR3nt: TGCGCCAGCAGCTTGACAGACTCTGGGGCCAACGTCCTGACTTTC
CDR3aa: CASSLTDSGANVLTF

abundance: NA
j_gene: TRBJ1-1
d_gene: NA
v_gene: TRBV5-1
CDR3nt: TGCGCCAGCAGCTGGGGGGACACTGAAGCTTTCTTT
CDR3aa: CASSWGDTEAFF

abundance: NA
j_gene: TRBJ1-1
d_gene: TRBD1
v_gene: TRBV5-1
CDR3nt: TGCGCCAGCAGCCCGCCGACAGGGAGGAACACTGAAGCTTTCTTT
CDR3aa: CASSPPTGRNTEAFF

abundance: NA
j_gene: TRBJ2-1
d_gene: NA
v_gene: TRBV10-2
CDR3nt: TGCGCCAGCAGTGAGTCCCTAGAGCAGTTCTTC
CDR3aa: CASSESLEQFF

abundance: few
j_gene: TRBJ1-1
d_gene: NA
v_gene: TRBV7-2
CDR3nt: TGTGCCAGCAGCTTAGGTCGCTTGGCCCTTGAAGCTTTCTTT
CDR3aa: CASSLGRLALEAFF

abundance: few
j_gene: TRBJ1-3
d_gene: NA
v_gene: TRBV10-2
CDR3nt: TGCGCCAGCAGTGAGAGGGAGGTCGCTGGAAACACCATATATTTT
CDR3aa: CASSEREVAGNTIYF

abundance: NA
j_gene: TRBJ2-1
d_gene: NA
v_gene: TRBV5-1
CDR3nt: TGCGCCAGCAGCTTGCCCGTGTCGTCCTACAATGAGCAGTTCTTC
CDR3aa: CASSLPVSSYNEQFF

abundance: NA
j_gene: TRBJ1-2
d_gene: TRBD1
v_gene: TRBV9
CDR3nt: TGTGCCAGCAGCGCCCCGGGACAGGGCCACTATGGCTACACCTTC
CDR3aa: CASSAPGQGHYGYTF

abundance: NA
j_gene: TRBJ2-1
d_gene: NA
v_gene: TRBV10-3
CDR3nt: TGTGCCATCAGGGACAGAGACAATGAGCAGTTCTTC
CDR3aa: CAIRDRDNEQFF

abundance: few
j_gene: TRBJ2-2
d_gene: NA
v_gene: TRBV25-1
CDR3nt: TGTGCCAGCAGTTTTGGCAGGGGAAGCACCGGGGAGCTGTTTTTT
CDR3aa: CASSFGRGSTGELFF

abundance: NA
j_gene: TRBJ2-6
d_gene: NA
v_gene: TRBV21-1
CDR3nt: TGTGCCAGCAGCAAAGTAAGCGGGACTGGGGCCAACGTCCTGACTTTC
CDR3aa: CASSKVSGTGANVLTF

abundance: NA
j_gene: TRBJ1-1
d_gene: NA
v_gene: TRBV11-2
CDR3nt: TGTGCCAGCAGCTTAGTTGCGGGGAGCACTGAAGCTTTCTTT
CDR3aa: CASSLVAGSTEAFF

abundance: few
j_gene: TRBJ2-1
d_gene: TRBD1
v_gene: TRBV29-1
CDR3nt: TGCAGCGTGGGACAGGGCCGCTACAATGAGCAGTTCTTC
CDR3aa: CSVGQGRYNEQFF

abundance: many
j_gene: TRBJ1-1
d_gene: NA
v_gene: TRBV27
CDR3nt: TGTGCCAGCCGAAAGCGGGGGAGGGGCGCGAACACTGAAGCTTTCTTT
CDR3aa: CASRKRGRGANTEAFF

abundance: NA
j_gene: TRBJ2-3
d_gene: TRBD2
v_gene: TRBV5-1
CDR3nt: TGCGCCAGCAGTTTTTCTAGCGGCCACACAGATACGCAGTATTTT
CDR3aa: CASSFSSGHTDTQYF

abundance: NA
j_gene: TRBJ2-3
d_gene: NA
v_gene: TRBV5-5
CDR3nt: TGTGCCAGCAGCTCCTCTGCGACAGTGTACTCAGATACGCAGTATTTT
CDR3aa: CASSSSATVYSDTQYF

abundance: NA
j_gene: TRBJ1-4
d_gene: NA
v_gene: TRBV7-2
CDR3nt: TGTGCCAGCAGCTTAGCCCAGGGGCGGACTAATGAAAAACTGTTTTTT
CDR3aa: CASSLAQGRTNEKLFF

abundance: NA
j_gene: TRBJ2-5
d_gene: NA
v_gene: TRBV5-5
CDR3nt: TGTGCCAGCAGCCCCCTAGCTCAGACTCAAGAGGCCCAGTACTTC
CDR3aa: CASSPLAQTQEAQYF

abundance: once
j_gene: TRBJ2-5
d_gene: TRBD1
v_gene: TRBV12-5
CDR3nt: TGTGCTAGTGGTCTAGCCCGGGACAGCCAGTACTTC
CDR3aa: CASGLARDSQYF

abundance: NA
j_gene: TRBJ2-5
d_gene: TRBD1
v_gene: TRBV2
CDR3nt: TGTGCCAGCAGTGAACGGACAGGGGGCAGGAAGACCCAGTACTTC
CDR3aa: CASSERTGGRKTQYF

abundance: NA
j_gene: TRBJ2-7
d_gene: NA
v_gene: TRBV21-1
CDR3nt: TGTGCCAGCAGCGCACACCTTACCGGGAGGCAAACCCCCTACGAGCAGTACTTC
CDR3aa: CASSAHLTGRQTPYEQYF

abundance: NA
j_gene: TRBJ2-7
d_gene: NA
v_gene: TRBV5-1
CDR3nt: TGCGCCAGCAGCCCTGGGCCCGGGACTTTCTACGAGCAGTACTTC
CDR3aa: CASSPGPGTFYEQYF